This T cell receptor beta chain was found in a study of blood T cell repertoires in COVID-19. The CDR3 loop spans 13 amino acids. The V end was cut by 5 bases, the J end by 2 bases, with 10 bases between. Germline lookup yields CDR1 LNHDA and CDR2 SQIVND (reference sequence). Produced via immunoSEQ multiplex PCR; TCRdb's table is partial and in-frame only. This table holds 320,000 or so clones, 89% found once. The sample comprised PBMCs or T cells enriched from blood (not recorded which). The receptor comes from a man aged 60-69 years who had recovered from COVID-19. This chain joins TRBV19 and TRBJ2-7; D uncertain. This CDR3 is CASSSSTTYEQYF. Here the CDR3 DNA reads TGTGCCAGTAGTTCTAGTACAACCTACGAGCAGTACTTC.